Listed here are 6 T cell receptor beta chains from one sample, sequenced in a study of T cells in localized non-small cell lung cancer. TCRdb keeps only in-frame clones here, not all; method: immunoSEQ multiplex PCR. Here the sample spans about 54,000 clones, about four fifths being singletons. The sequencing here drew on peripheral blood, taken before any cancer treatment. These receptors were taken from a female donor at least 60 years old with stage II squamous cell lung carcinoma.

This rearrangement joins TRBV27 to TRBJ1-1; D remains ambiguous. Germline V gene data show CDR1 as MNHEY and CDR2 as SMNVEV (reference sequence). Trimming took 6 bases from V and 1 from J, leaving 9 bases between them. This CDR3 has 13 residues. The CDR3 coding sequence is TGTGCCAGCAGACTTTGGGGGAACACTGAAGCTTTCTTT. This encodes CASRLWGNTEAFF.

The V call is TRBV28, the J call TRBJ2-5, with 9 bases matching TRBD1. Unmatched junction bases numbered 8, after V lost 6 bases and J lost 3 bases. Per the germline V gene, CDR1 is MDHEN and CDR2 is SYDVKM. The CDR3 is 15 residues long. CDR3 nucleotides: TGTGCCAGCAGCTCAGTGGACAGGGGTAAAGAGACCCAGTACTTC. It is translated as CASSSVDRGKETQYF.

This chain joins TRBV5-1 and TRBJ2-5; 8 nucleotides align to TRBD2. The CDR3 consists of 15 residues. Per the germline V gene, CDR1 is SGHRS and CDR2 is YFSETQ. With V trimmed by 0 bases and J by 3 bases, 4 bases remained unmatched. CDR3 nucleotide sequence: TGCGCCAGCAGCTTGGGGGGGACTAGGGAAGAGACCCAGTACTTC. Translated, it gives CASSLGGTREETQYF.

The chain carries TRBV15 and TRBJ1-1; D perhaps matches TRBD1 (6 bases). The CDR3 totals 15 residues. Trimming took 5 bases from V and 6 from J, leaving 19 bases between them. CDR1 is LNHNV, CDR2 YYDKDF, per germline (reference sequence). CDR3 in DNA: TGTGCCACCAGCCCTGACAGGCAAACGATCTCTGAAGCTTTCTTT. Its protein product is CATSPDRQTISEAFF.

The chain links TRBV6-5 to TRBJ1-1, with D unclear. There are 11 residues in the CDR3. Germline CDR1 is MNHEY and CDR2 is SVGAGI. V lost 2 bases, J lost 7 bases, and 5 bases lay in between. The CDR3 bases are TGTGCCAGCAGTTACCAGAATGAAGCTTTCTTT. The encoded protein is CASSYQNEAFF.

This clone came up a few times. The chain uses TRBV30 and TRBJ1-2, with D perhaps matching TRBD1 (6 bases). Between the trimmed V and J ends, which lost 7 bases and 0 bases, there was a span of 18 bases. Germline-derived CDR1 and CDR2 are GTSNPN and SVGIG (reference sequence). The CDR3 spans 15 residues. In DNA form, the CDR3 reads TGTGCCTCTCCGGTCCCGGACAGTACTAACTATGGCTACACCTTC. It encodes CASPVPDSTNYGYTF. The complete variable domain, with remaining parts taken from reference TRBV30 and TRBJ1-2, reads SQTIHQWPATLVQPVGSPLSLECTVEGTSNPNLYWYRQAAGRGLQLLFYSVGIGQISSEVPQNLSASRPQDRQFILSSKKLLLSDSGFYLCASPVPDSTNYGYTFGSGTRLTVV.